This T cell receptor beta chain was captured by sequencing in a study of blood T cells in healthy people across ages. Study-wide findings and caveats: Unsorted PBMCs prevented conclusive naive versus antigen-experienced comparison. As age increased, TCR beta diversity per million T cells fell in a roughly linear fashion.

A second PCR, run for about 7 to 12 cycles, used a sample-barcoded 5' primer plus a J-beta primer mix. CDR3-containing paired-end reads numbered at least 3 million in each sample. TCRdb re-derived calls from the 5' RACE reads in MiXCR, one entry per CDR3 protein. The sample has 1.6 million or so distinct CDR3 sequences, approximately 32% seen once. The total RNA that was extracted per sample amounted to at least 5.5 micrograms. CDR1 and CDR2 (germline): DFQATT, SNEGSKA (reference sequence). CDR3 size: 13 residues. V gave up 5 bases and J gave up 7 bases, with 18 bases separating them. Comment on this clonotype: Antigen unknown.

The sequenced sample consisted of blood. The source is a woman aged 30 to 39 in good health. V is TRBV20-1 and J is TRBJ2-7; tentatively, D is TRBD1 or TRBD2 (5 bases each). The CDR3 protein is CSAGRLGTAEQYF. In nucleotides, the CDR3 is TGCAGTGCTGGCCGCCTCGGGACCGCAGAGCAGTACTTC.